This T cell receptor (beta chain) was recorded in a study of blood T cell repertoires in COVID-19 (dated by TCRdb to 2019 to 2021). For the study in its entirety: Samples covering the acute and convalescent phases of COVID-19 were provided by collaborators in the United States, Italy and Spain. Where HLA class I and class II types were available, the types were taken from metadata supplied by the sample provider, not from assay-based typing. The material from the prospective study consisted of cDNA or gDNA derived from T cells, B-cell-depleted T cells, or PBMCs. Nearly every sample came with metadata listing a de-identified subject ID, COVID-19 status, age in years and sex. The dataset comprised deeply sampled blood TCRbeta repertoires from subjects exposed to, actively infected with, or recovered from COVID-19. The repertoires were released in a freely available public database intended as a resource for research on the immune response to SARS-CoV-2. The samples were drawn from two sources: the first 160 participants of the ongoing ImmuneRACE study, and 1,200 or so subjects contributed by 6 global collaborators.

Participants in the prospective study were aged about 18 to 89 years, lived in about two dozen United States geographic areas, and enrolled through a virtual design. In the prospective study, cohorts were assigned on the basis of participant-reported clinical history obtained from a screening survey and a study questionnaire. Each participant in the prospective study had whole blood, serum and a nasopharyngeal or oropharyngeal swab collected by mobile phlebotomists. Additional blood draws and questionnaires over an approximately 2-month period could optionally be provided by prospective study participants. Before DNA extraction, prospective study blood samples were shipped either frozen or at room temperature. Overall study outcomes, separate from this receptor: The quantity of clinical and demographic metadata differed by source and by participant and was supplied without curation.

TCRbeta CDR3 regions were amplified from genomic DNA using the immunoSEQ Assay, a bias-controlled multiplex PCR. Processing in the source paper ran as follows. Nucleated cell counts per sample were estimated from amplification of reference gene primers within the assay. To quantify the absolute abundance of each unique TCRbeta CDR3 rearrangement, sequence reads were collapsed and filtered. For each sample, productive Simpson clonality was calculated by taking the square root of Simpson's diversity index across productive rearrangements. TCRdb retrieved this table from immuneACCESS and kept in-frame rearrangements only. Not all clones are present; in checked studies, unresolved V genes account for under half, and no reason is known for the remainder. V and J calls and clone size are as listed in that table; D and trimming were resolved from the DNA. The sample table contains hundreds of thousands of clones; only one count was recorded for around 80% of them. Clones ranked in the top ten supply around 7.4% of the sample.

CDR1 and CDR2 were assigned from the germline V gene as SQVTM and ANQGSEA. After removal of 4 bases from V and 1 base from J, the junction retains 6 bases not matched to a gene. The CDR3 starts with the cysteine, ends with the phenylalanine, and has 14 residues. Solely the CDR3 DNA is kept, with 42 bases framed from the first base. For this clone: The clone's antigen remains unknown. No much larger clone is present one base from it, and per-base qualities are unavailable.

The specimen was PBMCs or T cells enriched from blood (not recorded which). Rearrangement joined TRBV29-1 to TRBJ1-1, with 7 bases in between that match TRBD1. This sequence originates from a woman aged 35 to 49 with acute COVID-19. The CDR3 loop reads CSVVRTGENTEAFF. The nucleotides read TGCAGCGTTGTAAGAACAGGGGAGAACACTGAAGCTTTCTTT.